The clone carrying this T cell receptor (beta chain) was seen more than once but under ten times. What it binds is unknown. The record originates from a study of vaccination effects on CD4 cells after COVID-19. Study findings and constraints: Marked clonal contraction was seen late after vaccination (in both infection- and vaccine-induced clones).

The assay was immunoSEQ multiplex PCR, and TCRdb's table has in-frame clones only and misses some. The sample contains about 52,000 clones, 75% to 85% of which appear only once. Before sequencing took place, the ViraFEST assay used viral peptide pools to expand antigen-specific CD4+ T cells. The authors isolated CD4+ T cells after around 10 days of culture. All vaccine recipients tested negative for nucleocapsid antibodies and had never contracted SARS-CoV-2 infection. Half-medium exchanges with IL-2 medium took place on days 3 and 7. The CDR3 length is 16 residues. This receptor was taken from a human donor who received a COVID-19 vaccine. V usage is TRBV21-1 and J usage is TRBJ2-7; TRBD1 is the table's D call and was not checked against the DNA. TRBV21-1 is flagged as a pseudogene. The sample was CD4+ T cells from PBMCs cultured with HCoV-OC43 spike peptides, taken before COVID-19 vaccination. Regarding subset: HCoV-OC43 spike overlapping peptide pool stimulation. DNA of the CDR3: TGTGCCAGCAGCAAAGACGGGACAGGGTGTATCTACGAGCAGTACGTC. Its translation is CASSKDGTGCIYEQYV.